These 19 T cell receptor beta chains share one sample of origin, sequenced in a study of blood T cell repertoires in COVID-19. TCRdb's copy holds only in-frame clones and misses some; the assay was immunoSEQ multiplex PCR. The table lists fewer than 250,000 clones, roughly 89% of them singletons. The material sequenced was PBMCs or T cells enriched from blood (not recorded which). These TCRs come from a woman in her twenties or thirties with acute COVID-19.

The chain couples TRBV3-1 (or the pseudogene TRBV3-2) to TRBJ2-1; 14 bases are shared with TRBD2. Germline-derived CDR1 and CDR2 are LGHDT and YNNKEL (reference sequence). There are 15 residues in the CDR3. Germline trimming cut 3 bases from V and 7 bases from J; bases unmatched to any gene: 2. Here the CDR3 reads CASSHGLAGGNEQFF. The CDR3 DNA reads as TGTGCCAGCAGCCATGGACTAGCGGGGGGTAATGAGCAGTTCTTC.

The chain recombines TRBV6-5 with TRBJ2-3; D remains unclear. V gave up 4 bases and J gave up 2 bases, with 7 bases separating them. The CDR3 spans 13 residues. The germline V gene encodes CDR1 MNHEY and CDR2 SVGAGI. For the CDR3, the DNA is TGTGCCAGCAGTTTATACTTCACAGATACGCAGTATTTT. Translation gives CASSLYFTDTQYF.

This chain links TRBV7-9 with TRBJ1-2; D might be TRBD1 (5 bases). The V end lost 5 bases, the J end lost 2 bases, and 12 bases lay between the germline ends. The CDR3 sequence is 14 residues long. Germline V CDR1 and CDR2: SEHNR, FQNEAQ (reference sequence). DNA of the CDR3: TGTGCCAGCAGCCGAAGACAGACCAACTATGGCTACACCTTC. It is translated as CASSRRQTNYGYTF.

The gene calls are TRBV19 and TRBJ2-1, with D possibly being TRBD1 (5 bases). Germline CDR1 is LNHDA and CDR2 is SQIVND (reference sequence). The V end lost 5 bases, the J end lost 9 bases, and 20 bases lay between the germline ends. The CDR3 has 15 residues. The chain's CDR3 is CASSYQQGARSEQFF. The CDR3 DNA follows: TGTGCCAGTAGTTACCAGCAAGGGGCCCGGAGTGAGCAGTTCTTC.

The J gene is TRBJ2-3, the V gene TRBV25-1, with 8 bases matching TRBD1. This CDR3 has 17 amino acids. In germline, CDR1 is MGHDK, CDR2 SYGVNS. With 4 bases clipped from V and 0 bases from J, the junction kept 9 bases outside the gene matches. CDR3 sequence reads: CASSANGQGKSTDTQYF. DNA for the CDR3: TGTGCCAGCAGTGCAAACGGACAGGGTAAAAGCACAGATACGCAGTATTTT. The whole variable domain, remainder taken from reference TRBV25-1 and TRBJ2-3, is EADIYQTPRYLVIGTGKKITLECSQTMGHDKMYWYQQDPGMELHLIHYSYGVNSTEKGDLSSESTVSRIRTEHFPLTLESARPSHTSQYLCASSANGQGKSTDTQYFGPGTRLTVL.

This clone occurred once. Other DNA sequences in this specimen translate into the identical CDR3. The J gene is TRBJ1-1, the V gene TRBV4-1, with 7 positions matching TRBD1. In germline, CDR1 is MGHRA, CDR2 YSYEKL. V was pared by 0 bases and J by 2 bases, with 0 bases of the junction left unmatched. This CDR3 has 14 amino acids. The CDR3 DNA is TGCGCCAGCAGCCAAGAAGGGGGCAACACTGAAGCTTTCTTT. Amino acid sequence: CASSQEGGNTEAFF.

The chain combines TRBV7-9 with TRBJ1-2, with D possibly matching TRBD1 (6 bases). The CDR3 has 17 residues. From germline, CDR1 is SEHNR and CDR2 FQNEAQ (reference sequence). Trimming took off 5 bases at V and 2 bases at J, with 21 bases between the two ends. This CDR3 is CASSPTGSSRINYGYTF. CDR3 nucleotides: TGTGCCAGCAGCCCAACAGGGTCGTCGCGGATCAACTATGGCTACACCTTC. Full variable domain (rest looked up from reference TRBV7-9 and TRBJ1-2): DTGVSQNPRHKITKRGQNVTFRCDPISEHNRLYWYRQTLGQGPEFLTYFQNEAQLEKSRLLSDRFSAERPKGSFSTLEIQRTEQGDSAMYLCASSPTGSSRINYGYTFGSGTRLTVV.

The table lists this clone with a few counts. The rearrangement links TRBV6-1 to TRBJ1-5, with D hard to call. The germline V gene encodes CDR1 MNHNS and CDR2 SASEGT. Trimming removed 2 bases at V and 2 bases at J, with 4 bases between. The CDR3 runs to 13 residues. The chain's CDR3 is CASSERGNQPQHF. In nucleotides, the CDR3 is TGTGCCAGCAGTGAACGGGGCAATCAGCCCCAGCATTTT.

V gene TRBV5-4 combines with J gene TRBJ2-2, with 7 bases that match TRBD1. The V and J ends lost 1 base and 6 bases, in that order; junction bases with no gene match: 3. This CDR3 is built from 14 residues. The germline CDR1 and CDR2 sequences are SGHNT and YYREEE (reference sequence). The CDR3 nucleotides are TGTGCCAGCAGCTTGAGGCAGGGGGCCGGGGAGCTGTTTTTT. Its translation is CASSLRQGAGELFF.

The V gene is TRBV2, the J gene TRBJ1-5; TRBD1 is a possible D gene (6 bases). Germline lookup yields CDR1 SNHLY and CDR2 FYNNEI. The CDR3 sequence is 14 residues long. Deletions cut 6 bases from V and 5 bases from J, with 14 bases between. The CDR3 spells CASRWGQNYQPQHF. DNA of the CDR3: TGTGCCAGCAGATGGGGGCAGAATTATCAGCCCCAGCATTTT. Full variable domain (remainder filled in from reference TRBV2 and TRBJ1-5): EPEVTQTPSHQVTQMGQEVILRCVPISNHLYFYWYRQILGQKVEFLVSFYNNEISEKSEIFDDQFSVERPDGSNFTLKIRSTKLEDSAMYFCASRWGQNYQPQHFGDGTRLSIL.

The rearrangement uses TRBV6-1 and TRBJ2-1; the match to TRBD2 covers 7 bases. This CDR3 region has 15 residues. The ends lost 2 bases at V and 6 bases at J; junction bases unmatched: 7. Germline CDR1 is MNHNS and CDR2 is SASEGT. The CDR3 DNA sequence: TGTGCCAGCAGTGAATTAAGCGGGGCCCCCAATGAGCAGTTCTTC. Amino acids: CASSELSGAPNEQFF.

The chain employs TRBV5-1 and TRBJ1-4, with D possibly being TRBD1 (5 bases). Germline V lookup: CDR1 SGHRS, CDR2 YFSETQ. The CDR3 is 15 residues long. The V and J ends lost 4 bases and 4 bases respectively, with 14 bases between them. The CDR3 region has the DNA TGCGCCAGCAGCCCCAGGGACTTTATTAATGAAAAACTGTTTTTT. Its protein product is CASSPRDFINEKLFF.

DNA for the CDR3: TGTGCCAGCAGTTTTTACGGGACAGGGGTTTACAATGAGCAGTTCTTC. Translation: CASSFYGTGVYNEQFF. The J gene is TRBJ2-1, the V gene TRBV28; TRBD1 matches 10 bases. The CDR3 sequence is 16 residues long. Germline CDR1 and CDR2: MDHEN and SYDVKM. V lost 3 bases to trimming and J lost 4 bases; unmatched junction nucleotides: 6.

V and J are TRBV5-4 and TRBJ2-3, with D perhaps TRBD2 (5 bases). Between the trimmed V and J ends, which lost 4 bases and 10 bases, there was a span of 13 bases. CDR3 size: 12 residues. Germline V gives CDR1 SGHNT, CDR2 YYREEE (reference sequence). The CDR3 protein is CASSPDSHSQYF. The CDR3 bases are TGTGCCAGCAGCCCGGACTCCCACTCGCAGTATTTT.

This clone was seen more than once but under ten times. V usage is TRBV6-5 and J usage is TRBJ1-1, with a weak D call TRBD1 (6 bases). Germline V gene lookup returns CDR1 MNHEY and CDR2 SVGAGI. This CDR3 contains 14 residues. The V end lost 6 bases, the J end lost 1 base, and 12 bases lay between the germline ends. CDR3 residues: CASRKDRQNTEAFF. Here the CDR3 DNA reads TGTGCCAGCAGAAAGGACAGACAGAACACTGAAGCTTTCTTT.

The chain links TRBV18 to TRBJ2-2; D gene ambiguous. This CDR3 is built from 14 residues. Trimming removed 2 bases at V and 4 bases at J, with 8 bases between. Germline V gives CDR1 KGHSH, CDR2 LQKENI. In nucleotides, the CDR3 is TGTGCCAGCTCACCAAACTCCCTCACCGGGGAGCTGTTTTTT. Translating gives CASSPNSLTGELFF.

The CDR3, as DNA: TGCGCCAGCAGCTTGGCCCGGGACAGTGGGGTATACGAGCAGTACTTC. This sequence encodes CASSLARDSGVYEQYF. The V and J genes are TRBV5-1 and TRBJ2-7; 7 positions agree with TRBD1. The V and J ends lost 0 bases and 4 bases, in that order; junction bases with no gene match: 10. From germline, CDR1 is SGHRS and CDR2 YFSETQ. The CDR3 consists of 16 residues.

As DNA, the CDR3 is TGTGCCAGCAGCTCCACAGGGGGAAAAAGTAACTATGGCTACACCTTC. Translation gives CASSSTGGKSNYGYTF. This chain links TRBV7-9 with TRBJ1-2; 8 bases fit TRBD1. V lost 4 bases to trimming and J lost 1 base; unmatched junction nucleotides: 8. The length of the CDR3 is 16 residues. Germline-derived CDR1 and CDR2 are SEHNR and FQNEAQ (reference sequence).

Only one count was recorded for this clone. The chain uses TRBV27 and TRBJ2-3; the D gene is possibly TRBD1 (5 bases). Per the germline V gene, CDR1 is MNHEY and CDR2 is SMNVEV (reference sequence). V dropped 3 bases and J dropped 0 bases, with 10 bases sitting between them. The CDR3 is 15 residues long. The CDR3 nucleotides are TGTGCCAGCAGTTTCCAGGGATCTAGCACAGATACGCAGTATTTT. It specifies CASSFQGSSTDTQYF.